This TCR beta chain came from a study of blood T cell repertoires in COVID-19. Looking at the study overall: The study drew acute and convalescent COVID-19 samples from the United States, Italy and Spain.

Per the original methods: Reference gene primer amplification in the assay estimated nucleated cell counts. Assay used: immunoSEQ multiplex PCR; TCRdb lists only in-frame clones, some missing. The V and J calls and the clone size are those of that table, but D and trimming were determined from the DNA. The data show approximately 300,000 clones, with approximately 89% seen just once and over 2.5% held by the top ten. Cohort assignment relied on participant-reported clinical history. Two consecutive negative NP/OP PCR tests, clearance, or resolved symptoms defined Cohort 3 recovery. The origin of this receptor is a woman aged 18-29 years who had recovered from COVID-19. The sample comprised PBMCs or T cells enriched from blood (not recorded which).

In DNA, the CDR3 is TGTGCCTGGAGTGATAAGCGGCCCGGGGAGCTGTTTTTT. Its translation: CAWSDKRPGELFF. V usage is TRBV30 and J usage is TRBJ2-2; the D gene is possibly TRBD2 (5 bases). From germline, CDR1 is GTSNPN and CDR2 SVGIG (reference sequence). V was cut by 1 base and J by 6 bases, with 9 bases left in between. The CDR3 consists of 13 residues.